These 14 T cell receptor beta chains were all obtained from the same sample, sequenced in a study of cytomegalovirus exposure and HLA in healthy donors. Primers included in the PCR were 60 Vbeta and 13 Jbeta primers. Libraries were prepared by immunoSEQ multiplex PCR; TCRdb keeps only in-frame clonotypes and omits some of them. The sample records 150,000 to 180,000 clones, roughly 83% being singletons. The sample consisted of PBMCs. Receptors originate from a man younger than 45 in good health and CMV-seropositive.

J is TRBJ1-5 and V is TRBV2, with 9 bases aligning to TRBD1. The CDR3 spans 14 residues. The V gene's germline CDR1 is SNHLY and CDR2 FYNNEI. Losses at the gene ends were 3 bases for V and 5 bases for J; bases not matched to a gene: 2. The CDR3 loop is CASSDGQGYQPQHF. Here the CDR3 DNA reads TGTGCCAGCAGTGACGGACAGGGGTATCAGCCCCAGCATTTT.

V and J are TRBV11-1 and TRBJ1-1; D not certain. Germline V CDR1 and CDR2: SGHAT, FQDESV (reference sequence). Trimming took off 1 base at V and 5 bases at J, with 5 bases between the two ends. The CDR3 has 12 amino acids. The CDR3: CASSLDRTEAFF. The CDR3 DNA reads TGTGCCAGCAGCTTAGATCGGACTGAAGCTTTCTTT.

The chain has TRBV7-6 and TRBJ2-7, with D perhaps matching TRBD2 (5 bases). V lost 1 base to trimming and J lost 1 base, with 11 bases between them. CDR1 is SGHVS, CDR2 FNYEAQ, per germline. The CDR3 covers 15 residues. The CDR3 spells CASSLGRGSSYEQYF. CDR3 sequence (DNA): TGTGCCAGCAGCTTAGGTCGGGGTTCATCCTACGAGCAGTACTTC.

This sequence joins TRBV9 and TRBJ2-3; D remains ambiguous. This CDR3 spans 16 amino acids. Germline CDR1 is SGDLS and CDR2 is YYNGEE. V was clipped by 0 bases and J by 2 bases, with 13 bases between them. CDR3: CASSVDAGHFTDTQYF. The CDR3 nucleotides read TGTGCCAGCAGCGTAGATGCCGGTCACTTCACAGATACGCAGTATTTT.

The CDR3 is CASSQHSGGSYNEQFF. The CDR3 DNA sequence: TGTGCCAGCAGCCAGCATAGCGGGGGCTCCTACAATGAGCAGTTCTTC. The chain joins TRBV7-3 to TRBJ2-1, with TRBD2 matching over 9 bases. The junction had 5 bases not matched to a gene; V was cut back by 5 bases and J by 0 bases. The CDR3 length is 16 residues. Looked up from germline, CDR1 is SGHTA and CDR2 is FQGTGA.

The CDR3 loop reads CASSLEATGYTDTQYF. The DNA of the CDR3 is TGTGCCAGCAGCCTCGAGGCAACAGGCTACACAGATACGCAGTATTTT. The gene calls are TRBV7-6 and TRBJ2-3, with D maybe TRBD1 (5 bases). The CDR3 consists of 16 residues. The germline gives CDR1 SGHVS, CDR2 FNYEAQ. The ends were cut back, 5 bases at V and 2 bases at J, with 17 bases in the middle.

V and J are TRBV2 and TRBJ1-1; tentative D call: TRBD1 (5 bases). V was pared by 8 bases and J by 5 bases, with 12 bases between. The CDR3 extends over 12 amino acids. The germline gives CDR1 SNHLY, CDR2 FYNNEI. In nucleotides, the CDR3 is TGTGCCAGCGGGGGGGATGGGACTGAAGCTTTCTTT. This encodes CASGGDGTEAFF. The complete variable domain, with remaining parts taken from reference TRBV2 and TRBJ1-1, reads EPEVTQTPSHQVTQMGQEVILRCVPISNHLYFYWYRQILGQKVEFLVSFYNNEISEKSEIFDDQFSVERPDGSNFTLKIRSTKLEDSAMYFCASGGDGTEAFFGQGTRLTVV.

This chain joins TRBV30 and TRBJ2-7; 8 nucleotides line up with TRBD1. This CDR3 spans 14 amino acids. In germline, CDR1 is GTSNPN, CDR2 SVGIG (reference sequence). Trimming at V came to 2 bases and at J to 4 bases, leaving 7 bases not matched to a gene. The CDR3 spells CAWSLGDRPYEQYF. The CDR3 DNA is TGTGCCTGGAGTCTTGGGGACAGGCCTTACGAGCAGTACTTC.

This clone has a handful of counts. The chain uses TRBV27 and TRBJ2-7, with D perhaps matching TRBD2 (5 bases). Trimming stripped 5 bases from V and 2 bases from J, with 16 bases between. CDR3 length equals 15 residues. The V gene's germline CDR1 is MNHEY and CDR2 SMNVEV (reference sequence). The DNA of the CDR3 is TGTGCCAGCAGTAAAGGGAGCGGTGACACCTACGAGCAGTACTTC. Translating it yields CASSKGSGDTYEQYF.

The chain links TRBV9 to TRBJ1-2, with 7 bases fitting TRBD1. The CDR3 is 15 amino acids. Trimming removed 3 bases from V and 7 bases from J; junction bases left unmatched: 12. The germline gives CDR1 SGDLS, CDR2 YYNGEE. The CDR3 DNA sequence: TGTGCCAGCAGCGCAACACAGGGGATTATGGGTGGCTACACCTTC. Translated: CASSATQGIMGGYTF.

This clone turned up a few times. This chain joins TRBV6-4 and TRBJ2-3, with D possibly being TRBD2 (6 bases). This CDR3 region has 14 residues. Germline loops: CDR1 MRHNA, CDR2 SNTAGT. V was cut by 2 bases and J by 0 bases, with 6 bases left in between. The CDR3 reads CASSDGTSTDTQYF. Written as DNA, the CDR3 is TGTGCCAGCAGTGACGGGACTAGCACAGATACGCAGTATTTT.

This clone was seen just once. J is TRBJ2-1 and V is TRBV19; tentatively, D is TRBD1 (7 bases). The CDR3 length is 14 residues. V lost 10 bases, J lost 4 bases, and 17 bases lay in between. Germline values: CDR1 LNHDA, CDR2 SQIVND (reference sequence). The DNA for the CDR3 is TGTGCCACCCAACAGGGGCTAGCGTACAATGAGCAGTTCTTC. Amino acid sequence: CATQQGLAYNEQFF.

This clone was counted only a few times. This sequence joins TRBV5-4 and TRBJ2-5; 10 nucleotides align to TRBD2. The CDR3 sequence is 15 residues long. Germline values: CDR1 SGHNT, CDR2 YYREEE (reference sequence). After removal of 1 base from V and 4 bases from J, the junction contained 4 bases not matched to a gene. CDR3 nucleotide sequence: TGTGCCAGCAGCTTGACCGGGACTAGCGTAGAGACCCAGTACTTC. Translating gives CASSLTGTSVETQYF.

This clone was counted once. The DNA of the CDR3 is TGTGCCAGCAGCTTATCCCGGAACAGGCACTACGAGCAGTACTTC. Protein: CASSLSRNRHYEQYF. The chain links TRBV7-9 to TRBJ2-7; D might be TRBD1 (5 bases). This CDR3 contains 15 residues. V was shortened by 2 bases and J by 3 bases, with 14 bases between the two germline ends. Germline V CDR1 and CDR2: SEHNR, FQNEAQ (reference sequence).